The 5 T cell receptor beta chains given below trace back to one sample, sequenced in a study of T cells in Graves' hyperthyroidism and ophthalmopathy. Amplification yielded TCR beta CDR3 regions, with RNA transcripts as the source. An initial round of RT-PCR targeting the TCR CDR3 relied on the HTBI primer set. In TCRdb, the multiplex PCR reads were re-called with MiXCR into one record per CDR3 protein. The sample lists 550,000 to 650,000 distinct CDR3 sequences; around 14% were seen once. The sequencing sample was made of blood. All receptors come from a woman under 40 with Graves' hyperthyroidism that later progressed to Graves' ophthalmopathy.

In this sample, this clonotype turned up many times. V gene TRBV29-1 combines with J gene TRBJ1-2; D ambiguous. The CDR3 loop spans 11 amino acids. Trimming left V 3 bases short and J 8 bases short, with 10 bases between. Germline V gene lookup returns CDR1 SQVTM and CDR2 ANQGSEA. The CDR3 region has the DNA TGCAGCGTTGAGAGGGTAGACGGCTACACCTTC. Translating gives CSVERVDGYTF.

This chain joins TRBV6-1 and TRBJ2-7; D remains ambiguous. The CDR3 sequence is 12 residues long. Trimming took off 8 bases at V and 7 bases at J, with 15 bases between the two ends. The germline CDR1 and CDR2 sequences are MNHNS and SASEGT. The CDR3 protein is CASRPEGREQYF. The CDR3 nucleotides are TGTGCCAGCCGCCCTGAAGGGCGTGAGCAGTACTTC.

The rearrangement joins TRBV27 to TRBJ2-7; 9 bases align to TRBD1. The CDR3 totals 14 residues. V shed 4 bases and J 4 bases; nucleotides not matched to a gene: 5. CDR1 MNHEY and CDR2 SMNVEV come from the germline V gene (reference sequence). The CDR3 protein is CASSSGTGIYEQYF. CDR3 nucleotide sequence: TGTGCCAGCAGTTCCGGGACAGGGATTTACGAGCAGTACTTC.

The J gene is TRBJ2-2, the V gene TRBV2; 13 bases are shared with TRBD2. Germline V CDR1 and CDR2: SNHLY, FYNNEI. The V segment lost 6 bases and the J segment 5 bases; nucleotides outside the gene matches: 9. There are 17 residues in the CDR3. The CDR3 here is CASSGGLAGVRTGELFF. The DNA for the CDR3 is TGTGCCAGCAGCGGTGGACTAGCGGGAGTAAGGACCGGGGAGCTGTTTTTT.

The table lists this clonotype with a few counts. Possible read error: a much larger clone is one base away. The chain combines TRBV28 with TRBJ1-4, with D possibly TRBD1 on 5 matching bases. The CDR3 spans 11 residues. Germline values: CDR1 MDHEN, CDR2 SYDVKM. The CDR3 DNA reads TGTACCAGCAGGACAAATGAAAAACTGTTTTTT. Protein sequence: CTSRTNEKLFF.